One sample yielded the 25 T cell receptor beta chains listed below, sequenced in a study of T-cell reconstitution after alpha-beta-depleted transplantation in children. Preparation of the TCRbeta library involved a method that used unique molecular identifiers. From the PCR reads, TCRdb called clonotypes with MiXCR, one entry per CDR3 protein. The table records hundreds of thousands of distinct CDR3 sequences, about 26% of them present only once. Sequenced here: PBMCs, sampled before TCRalphabeta/CD19-depleted stem cell transplant. The receptors were gathered from a girl aged 2 to 9 with Fanconi anemia, due to receive a stem cell transplant.

This clonotype appeared a few times. The V gene is TRBV7-2, the J gene TRBJ2-3, with D maybe TRBD2 (5 bases). V lost 4 bases, J lost 6 bases, and 14 bases lay in between. The CDR3 has 14 amino acids. The germline gives CDR1 SGHTA, CDR2 FQGNSA. The CDR3 sequence: CASSSRRGFDTQYF. CDR3 bases: TGTGCCAGCAGCTCCCGCCGGGGATTCGATACGCAGTATTTT.

Relative to its sample, this clonotype is medium-sized. V and J are TRBV20-1 and TRBJ2-1, with TRBD2 matching 10 bases. The CDR3 is made up of 13 amino acids. V was pared by 3 bases and J by 9 bases, with 5 bases of the junction left unmatched. Germline CDR1 is DFQATT and CDR2 is SNEGSKA (reference sequence). The CDR3 DNA reads as TGCAGTGCTAGGAAGCTAGCGGGAGTTGAGCAGTTCTTC. Its protein product is CSARKLAGVEQFF.

This clonotype was recorded many times. This chain uses TRBV12-3 or TRBV12-4 with TRBJ1-2; D remains unclear. V dropped 1 base and J dropped 8 bases, with 8 bases sitting between them. This CDR3 spans 12 amino acids. This chain's CDR3 is CASSLGGSGYTF. The DNA of the CDR3 is TGTGCCAGCAGTTTAGGGGGAAGCGGCTACACCTTC.

The CDR3 sequence: CASSRPSSYEQYF. CDR3 sequence (DNA): TGTGCCAGCTCACGACCTAGCTCCTACGAGCAGTACTTC. The chain combines TRBV18 with TRBJ2-7, with unresolved D. Germline assignment: CDR1 KGHSH and CDR2 LQKENI. The CDR3 consists of 13 residues. Deletions cut 4 bases from V and 0 bases from J, with 7 bases between.

This clonotype has just a few counts. V and J are TRBV7-6 and TRBJ2-5; 7 bases match TRBD2. The CDR3 runs 14 residues. Losses at the gene ends were 5 bases for V and 3 bases for J; bases not matched to a gene: 6. The germline gives CDR1 SGHVS, CDR2 FNYEAQ. The CDR3 DNA follows: TGTGCCAGCAGCCGCAGTCTAGCGGAAGAGACCCAGTACTTC. Translating gives CASSRSLAEETQYF.

J is TRBJ2-7 and V is TRBV5-1; tentative D call: TRBD1 (6 bases). CDR3 length: 16 amino acids. V dropped 4 bases and J dropped 2 bases, with 19 bases sitting between them. Germline CDR1 and CDR2: SGHRS and YFSETQ. CDR3 coding DNA: TGCGCCAGCAGCCTAGAGAACCTGTGGACAGCCTACGAGCAGTACTTC. It yields the protein CASSLENLWTAYEQYF.

The chain carries TRBV20-1 and TRBJ2-1, with D possibly TRBD1 on 5 matching bases. The CDR3 spans 14 residues. Trimming stripped 7 bases from V and 4 bases from J, with 17 bases between. Germline CDR1 reads DFQATT; CDR2 reads SNEGSKA (reference sequence). DNA for the CDR3: TGCAGTGGGTTATCGCGACAGCAGTACAATGAGCAGTTCTTC. The encoded protein is CSGLSRQQYNEQFF.

The rearrangement joins TRBV28 to TRBJ2-1, with 7 positions matching TRBD2. Germline values: CDR1 MDHEN, CDR2 SYDVKM. This CDR3 is 13 amino acids long. J was trimmed by 6 bases and V by 5 bases; bases with no gene match: 4. The CDR3 DNA is TGTGCCAGCAGTCCTACGGGGGGCAATGAGCAGTTCTTC. This gives the protein CASSPTGGNEQFF.

The J gene is TRBJ2-1, the V gene TRBV6-1; D may be TRBD2 (6 bases). Germline loops: CDR1 MNHNS, CDR2 SASEGT. The CDR3 is 13 amino acids. Trimming left V 7 bases short and J 5 bases short, with 12 bases between. CDR3 sequence reads: CASMIWGDNEQFF. CDR3 nucleotide sequence: TGTGCCAGCATGATTTGGGGGGACAATGAGCAGTTCTTC.

The chain joins TRBV9 to TRBJ2-4; D possibly matches TRBD1 or TRBD2 (5 bases each). The CDR3 sequence is 15 residues long. V was cut by 4 bases and J by 5 bases, with 16 bases left in between. Germline lookup yields CDR1 SGDLS and CDR2 YYNGEE. CDR3 nucleotides: TGTGCCAGCAGCCCGGGGACGACCCTTCAAAACATTCAGTACTTC. This translates into CASSPGTTLQNIQYF.

In this sample, this clonotype turned up many times. The V gene is TRBV12-3 or TRBV12-4, the J gene TRBJ2-7; 11 positions agree with TRBD1. This CDR3 has 15 residues. With V trimmed by 2 bases and J by 3 bases, 3 bases remained unmatched. CDR3 nucleotides: TGTGCCAGCAGTTTAAGGGGGACAGGGGGCTACGAGCAGTACTTC. The encoded protein is CASSLRGTGGYEQYF.

This clonotype was seen ten or more times. The J gene is TRBJ2-1, the V gene TRBV6-4; 11 bases are shared with TRBD2. Germline V CDR1 and CDR2: MRHNA, SNTAGT. Trimming took 7 bases from V and 4 from J; bases not matched to a gene: 21. The CDR3 length is 20 residues. In DNA form, the CDR3 reads TGTGCCAGCACCCACCCCCTTTCCTTTCCCCTAGCGGGGGGATACAATGAGCAGTTCTTC. Its translation: CASTHPLSFPLAGGYNEQFF.

The chain couples TRBV15 to TRBJ2-3; 11 positions match TRBD2. The length of the CDR3 is 18 residues. Germline lookup yields CDR1 LNHNV and CDR2 YYDKDF (reference sequence). V shed 3 bases and J 4 bases; nucleotides not matched to a gene: 12. Written as DNA, the CDR3 is TGTGCCACCAGCAGGGATCTAGCGGGGGGAATTAGCGCAGATACGCAGTATTTT. It is translated as CATSRDLAGGISADTQYF.

The chain joins TRBV7-3 to TRBJ2-1; perhaps TRBD1 as D (6 bases). The CDR3 runs to 14 residues. The V end was cut by 5 bases, the J end by 5 bases, with 13 bases between. The V gene's germline CDR1 is SGHTA and CDR2 FQGTGA. The chain's CDR3 is CASSQGRINNEQFF. In nucleotides, the CDR3 is TGTGCCAGCAGCCAGGGGCGTATTAACAATGAGCAGTTCTTC.

There are many counts of this clonotype. The chain links TRBV25-1 to TRBJ2-4; 7 bases are a match to TRBD2. Germline CDR1 MGHDK, CDR2 SYGVNS. Germline trimming cut 5 bases from V and 9 bases from J; bases unmatched to any gene: 7. CDR3 length: 13 amino acids. The DNA for the CDR3 is TGTGCCAGCAGTCGATCGGGGGGTGGCATTCAGTACTTC. Amino acids: CASSRSGGGIQYF.

This sequence joins TRBV6-1 and TRBJ1-2, with a tentative D call TRBD1 (6 bases). Trimming removed 4 bases at V and 4 bases at J, with 13 bases between. Looked up from germline, CDR1 is MNHNS and CDR2 is SASEGT. The CDR3 runs 14 residues. The CDR3 DNA follows: TGTGCCAGCAGTGTTGACAGGACCGTCTATGGCTACACCTTC. This translates into CASSVDRTVYGYTF.

Ten or more counts support this clonotype. The chain has TRBV7-6 and TRBJ2-1, with 10 bases identical to TRBD2. The germline V gene has CDR1 SGHVS and CDR2 FNYEAQ. The CDR3 has 16 residues. The trim removed 5 bases at V and 6 bases at J, leaving 10 bases unmatched. The CDR3 spells CASSRTSGGIGNEQFF. The CDR3 DNA is TGTGCCAGCAGCCGGACTAGCGGAGGTATCGGCAATGAGCAGTTCTTC.

This clonotype was seen a handful of times. The chain uses TRBV25-1 and TRBJ2-7; 7 positions match TRBD1. The CDR3 is made up of 13 amino acids. V lost 2 bases, J lost 6 bases, and 4 bases stayed unmatched. CDR1 is MGHDK, CDR2 SYGVNS, per germline. CDR3 sequence: CASSEQGVGEQYF. In nucleotides, the CDR3 is TGTGCCAGCAGTGAACAGGGGGTAGGCGAGCAGTACTTC.

This clonotype was seen a few times. The V and J genes are TRBV29-1 and TRBJ2-1; possible D gene TRBD2, 7 bases. Germline V gives CDR1 SQVTM, CDR2 ANQGSEA. This CDR3 region has 15 residues. Trimming removed 4 bases at V and 8 bases at J, with 21 bases between. The chain's CDR3 is CSVAPYGGLDYEQFF. CDR3 in DNA: TGCAGCGTTGCCCCATACGGGGGGCTAGACTATGAGCAGTTCTTC.

The sample holds a few counts of this clonotype. The chain couples TRBV5-1 to TRBJ2-5, with D possibly TRBD1 on 6 matching bases. The germline V and J ends were trimmed by 4 bases and 5 bases, with 9 bases remaining between them. This CDR3 comprises 12 residues. In germline, CDR1 is SGHRS, CDR2 YFSETQ. CDR3 region: CASSGQRETQYF. DNA for the CDR3: TGCGCCAGCAGCGGACAGAGGGAGACCCAGTACTTC.

The gene calls are TRBV20-1 and TRBJ1-2, with a weak D call TRBD1 (5 bases). Trimming cost V 2 bases and J 2 bases, with 15 bases left between them. The CDR3 consists of 15 residues. Germline CDR1 reads DFQATT; CDR2 reads SNEGSKA (reference sequence). This CDR3 is CSARPGARWNYGYTF. CDR3 DNA sequence: TGCAGTGCTAGACCTGGGGCCAGATGGAACTATGGCTACACCTTC.

This chain uses TRBV19 with TRBJ2-1; TRBD2 matches 9 bases. The ends lost 3 bases at V and 10 bases at J; junction bases unmatched: 10. The CDR3 runs 15 residues. CDR1 and CDR2 (germline): LNHDA, SQIVND (reference sequence). DNA for the CDR3: TGTGCCAGTAGTATGATTCGGCTAGCGGGGACCGAGCAGTTCTTC. Its translation is CASSMIRLAGTEQFF.

This chain connects TRBV20-1 to TRBJ2-1; TRBD2 agrees at 8 bases. J was trimmed by 8 bases and V by 3 bases; bases with no gene match: 6. Germline V lookup: CDR1 DFQATT, CDR2 SNEGSKA (reference sequence). The CDR3 runs to 13 residues. CDR3 region: CSASGTRDYEQFF. The CDR3 coding sequence is TGCAGTGCTAGCGGGACTAGGGACTATGAGCAGTTCTTC.

V is TRBV23-1 and J is TRBJ2-4, with TRBD1 as a possible D gene (6 bases). TRBV23-1 is labeled an ORF, and its function is uncertain. The CDR3 length is 17 residues. V lost 7 bases, J lost 0 bases, and 19 bases lay in between. CDR3 nucleotide sequence: TGCGCCAGCACGCAAACAGGGACCGTACTAGCCAAAAACATTCAGTACTTC. The encoded protein is CASTQTGTVLAKNIQYF.

This clonotype was counted between two and nine times. The V and J genes are TRBV25-1 and TRBJ2-7, with 12 bases lining up with TRBD2. J was trimmed by 0 bases and V by 3 bases; bases with no gene match: 0. The CDR3 contains 15 residues. CDR1 and CDR2 from the germline V gene are MGHDK and SYGVNS. The CDR3 DNA is TGTGCCAGCAGTGAGACTAGCGGGAGCTCCTACGAGCAGTACTTC. Protein: CASSETSGSSYEQYF.